One and the same sample provided the 26 T cell receptor beta chains below, sequenced in a study of siplizumab effects on memory and regulatory T cells. Method: immunoSEQ multiplex PCR; TCRdb's copy keeps in-frame clones and lacks some. Of tens of thousands of clones listed, about 89% are singletons. Sequencing was done on a sample of naive CD4+ T cells sorted from blood. These receptors came from a human donor in good health.

The V and J genes are TRBV19 and TRBJ2-3, with TRBD1 matching over 10 bases. Germline V gene sequence: CDR1 LNHDA, CDR2 SQIVND (reference sequence). Unmatched junction bases numbered 9, after V lost 9 bases and J lost 3 bases. CDR3 size: 15 residues. The CDR3 protein is CASSDRGQGTDTQYF. CDR3 in DNA: TGTGCCAGCAGTGACAGGGGGCAGGGGACAGATACGCAGTATTTT.

The chain joins TRBV6-5 to TRBJ1-1; 11 nucleotides match TRBD1. J lost 4 bases, V lost 4 bases, and 8 bases had no gene match. In germline, CDR1 is MNHEY, CDR2 SVGAGI. The CDR3 consists of 16 residues. CDR3 protein: CASSFPGQGGFTEAFF. The CDR3 DNA is TGTGCCAGCAGTTTCCCGGGACAGGGGGGGTTCACTGAAGCTTTCTTT.

V and J are TRBV19 and TRBJ1-4; no firm D call. Germline V lookup: CDR1 LNHDA, CDR2 SQIVND (reference sequence). Deletions cut 3 bases from V and 7 bases from J, with 3 bases between. The CDR3 sequence is 11 residues long. The CDR3 nucleotides are TGTGCCAGTAGTATCTCTGAAAAACTGTTTTTT. This translates into CASSISEKLFF.

The chain is built from TRBV7-9 and TRBJ1-1; D unresolved. The germline gives CDR1 SEHNR, CDR2 FQNEAQ (reference sequence). The CDR3 has 13 amino acids. V lost 2 bases and J 5 bases, leaving 9 bases between the germline ends. CDR3 protein: CASSLTQETEAFF. The CDR3 bases are TGTGCCAGCAGCTTAACGCAGGAAACTGAAGCTTTCTTT.

V usage is TRBV19 and J usage is TRBJ2-3, with 8 bases that match TRBD1. CDR1 LNHDA and CDR2 SQIVND come from the germline V gene (reference sequence). After removal of 4 bases from V and 4 bases from J, the junction contained 4 bases not matched to a gene. The CDR3 covers 14 residues. The CDR3 protein is CASSTTGGADTQYF. For the CDR3, the DNA is TGTGCCAGTAGTACAACAGGGGGAGCAGATACGCAGTATTTT.

This clone was recorded only once. The chain is built from TRBV5-1 and TRBJ2-1, with TRBD1 identical over 7 bases. Looked up from germline, CDR1 is SGHRS and CDR2 is YFSETQ. The CDR3 runs 13 residues. V was pared by 2 bases and J by 8 bases, with 4 bases of the junction left unmatched. The CDR3 DNA is TGCGCCAGCAGCTTTGAGGGGGCCGATGAGCAGTTCTTC. Translation gives CASSFEGADEQFF.

This clone appeared a single time. The gene calls are TRBV15 and TRBJ2-5; 8 bases are shared with TRBD2. Germline-derived CDR1 and CDR2 are LNHNV and YYDKDF (reference sequence). The CDR3 sequence is 15 residues long. Trimming removed 0 bases from V and 5 bases from J; junction bases left unmatched: 5. Here the CDR3 DNA reads TGTGCCACCAGCAGAGAAGCGGGGGATTGGGAGACCCAGTACTTC. It is translated as CATSREAGDWETQYF.

In its sample, this clone was seen a few times. The chain joins TRBV5-1 to TRBJ1-5; D remains unclear. The CDR3 sequence is 13 residues long. V lost 0 bases and J lost 1, with 2 bases in between. Per germline, CDR1 SGHRS and CDR2 YFSETQ. The CDR3 region has the DNA TGCGCCAGCAGCTTGGAGAGCAATCAGCCCCAGCATTTT. Its translation is CASSLESNQPQHF.

The chain employs TRBV7-6 and TRBJ2-7; D may be TRBD1 or TRBD2 (6 bases each). The CDR3 is 16 amino acids. V lost 2 bases, J lost 0 bases, and 14 bases lay in between. Germline assignment: CDR1 SGHVS and CDR2 FNYEAQ. CDR3 nucleotides: TGTGCCAGCAGCTTAAGGCAAGGGGGGAGCTCCTACGAGCAGTACTTC. Amino acid sequence: CASSLRQGGSSYEQYF.

The V and J genes are TRBV13 and TRBJ2-7; D is ambiguous. This CDR3 region has 13 residues. Germline CDR1 reads PRHDT; CDR2 reads FYEKMQ (reference sequence). The V and J ends lost 2 bases and 3 bases respectively, with 8 bases between them. In DNA, the CDR3 is TGTGCCAGCAGCTTATTGGGGAACTACGAGCAGTACTTC. This sequence encodes CASSLLGNYEQYF.

The rearrangement links TRBV7-2 to TRBJ2-1, with unresolved D. V was cut by 5 bases and J by 5 bases, with 10 bases left in between. Per the germline V gene, CDR1 is SGHTA and CDR2 is FQGNSA. The CDR3 length is 13 residues. The CDR3 DNA sequence: TGTGCCAGCAGCCTGGACCGTGACAATGAGCAGTTCTTC. As protein: CASSLDRDNEQFF.

The J gene is TRBJ2-5, the V gene TRBV11-2, with no clear D. Germline V lookup: CDR1 SGHAT, CDR2 FQNNGV. Deletions cut 1 base from V and 5 bases from J, with 5 bases between. CDR3 length equals 12 residues. The CDR3 DNA follows: TGTGCCAGCAGCTTAGTTAGTGAGACCCAGTACTTC. This sequence encodes CASSLVSETQYF.

This sequence joins TRBV4-1 and TRBJ1-2, with unresolved D. The V end lost 3 bases, the J end lost 7 bases, and 12 bases lay between the germline ends. CDR1 and CDR2 (germline): MGHRA, YSYEKL. This CDR3 contains 13 residues. For the CDR3, the DNA is TGCGCCAGCAGCCAGTCCGAGAAGGTTGGCTACACCTTC. It yields the protein CASSQSEKVGYTF.

This clone is a singleton in its sample. This chain links TRBV7-6 with TRBJ2-7; either TRBD1 or TRBD2 may supply D (5 bases each). The CDR3 is 15 amino acids. Germline V gene sequence: CDR1 SGHVS, CDR2 FNYEAQ. V was shortened by 1 base and J by 1 base, with 11 bases between the two germline ends. The CDR3 sequence: CASSLGRQGSYEQYF. As DNA, the CDR3 is TGTGCCAGCAGCTTAGGGAGGCAGGGATCCTACGAGCAGTACTTC.

The chain is built from TRBV7-9 and TRBJ2-3; the match to TRBD1 covers 7 bases. The germline V gene has CDR1 SEHNR and CDR2 FQNEAQ (reference sequence). Unmatched junction bases numbered 7, after V lost 5 bases and J lost 2 bases. This CDR3 comprises 15 residues. The CDR3 nucleotides read TGTGCCAGCAGCCCGACAGGGCGGAACACAGATACGCAGTATTTT. It codes for CASSPTGRNTDTQYF. The whole variable domain, filled in from reference TRBV7-9 and TRBJ2-3, reads DTGVSQNPRHKITKRGQNVTFRCDPISEHNRLYWYRQTLGQGPEFLTYFQNEAQLEKSRLLSDRFSAERPKGSFSTLEIQRTEQGDSAMYLCASSPTGRNTDTQYFGPGTRLTVL.

This clone was observed once. The chain combines TRBV19 with TRBJ2-7, with TRBD1 matching 7 bases. Germline CDR1 reads LNHDA; CDR2 reads SQIVND (reference sequence). This CDR3 contains 14 residues. Germline trimming cut 1 base from V and 2 bases from J; bases unmatched to any gene: 2. The CDR3 is CASSIGDRAYEQYF. The CDR3 DNA follows: TGTGCCAGTAGTATAGGGGACAGAGCCTACGAGCAGTACTTC.

The gene calls are TRBV27 and TRBJ2-2; D remains unclear. The CDR3 totals 14 residues. Trimming stripped 8 bases from V and 0 bases from J, with 10 bases between. The germline V gene has CDR1 MNHEY and CDR2 SMNVEV (reference sequence). CDR3 in DNA: TGTGCCAGCTTATCCTATTCGAACACCGGGGAGCTGTTTTTT. It specifies CASLSYSNTGELFF.

V usage is TRBV2 and J usage is TRBJ2-5; TRBD2 matches at 12 bases. From germline, CDR1 is SNHLY and CDR2 FYNNEI. The CDR3 covers 14 residues. The ends lost 10 bases at V and 5 bases at J; junction bases unmatched: 8. CDR3 protein: CAIQLAGGIETQYF. The CDR3 DNA sequence: TGTGCCATCCAACTAGCGGGAGGTATCGAGACCCAGTACTTC.

The rearrangement uses TRBV7-8 and TRBJ2-5; 9 bases map to TRBD2. The CDR3 covers 17 residues. J was trimmed by 2 bases and V by 6 bases; bases with no gene match: 13. CDR1 and CDR2 from the germline V gene are SGHVS and FQNEAQ. This chain's CDR3 is CASSFSSPLAGQETQYF. DNA of the CDR3: TGTGCCAGCAGTTTTAGTTCGCCTCTAGCGGGACAAGAGACCCAGTACTTC.

This clone was counted between two and nine times. V and J are TRBV29-1 and TRBJ2-3; D unclear. The CDR3 runs to 13 residues. V was cut by 6 bases and J by 2 bases, with 12 bases left in between. Germline V gene data show CDR1 as SQVTM and CDR2 as ANQGSEA. DNA of the CDR3: TGCAGCGTCGGACGGGCTATCACAGATACGCAGTATTTT. Protein sequence: CSVGRAITDTQYF.

This chain joins TRBV4-1 and TRBJ2-4; 13 nucleotides match TRBD2. The CDR3 covers 21 residues. Germline V gives CDR1 MGHRA, CDR2 YSYEKL. V gave up 0 bases and J gave up 0 bases; unmatched junction bases: 11. The CDR3 spells CASSQDTELAGGRLAKNIQYF. The CDR3, as DNA: TGCGCCAGCAGCCAAGATACCGAACTAGCGGGGGGGAGGTTAGCCAAAAACATTCAGTACTTC.

This sequence joins TRBV19 and TRBJ2-7, with TRBD1 matching 7 bases. Germline trimming cut 5 bases from V and 2 bases from J; bases unmatched to any gene: 12. CDR3 length: 16 residues. Germline V gene sequence: CDR1 LNHDA, CDR2 SQIVND (reference sequence). The DNA of the CDR3 is TGTGCCAGTAGTCGGACCATGGACAGGCGGACCTACGAGCAGTACTTC. Its translation: CASSRTMDRRTYEQYF.

This chain links TRBV14 with TRBJ2-1, with TRBD2 as a possible D gene (5 bases). The CDR3 totals 15 residues. The germline CDR1 and CDR2 sequences are SGHDN and FVKESK. Trimming took off 1 base at V and 4 bases at J, with 11 bases between the two ends. DNA of the CDR3: TGTGCCAGCAGCCAAGTCGGCGGGCATTACAATGAGCAGTTCTTC. This encodes CASSQVGGHYNEQFF. The entire variable domain, with the rest obtained from reference TRBV14 and TRBJ2-1, is as follows: EAGVTQFPSHSVIEKGQTVTLRCDPISGHDNLYWYRRVMGKEIKFLLHFVKESKQDESGMPNNRFLAERTGGTYSTLKVQPAELEDSGVYFCASSQVGGHYNEQFFGPGTRLTVL.

V is TRBV29-1 and J is TRBJ2-2; D is perhaps TRBD1 or TRBD2 (5 bases each). From germline, CDR1 is SQVTM and CDR2 ANQGSEA. The CDR3 covers 14 residues. The ends were cut back, 7 bases at V and 1 base at J, with 13 bases in the middle. The CDR3 loop reads CSATGTLNTGELFF. In DNA form, the CDR3 reads TGCAGCGCAACCGGGACCTTGAACACCGGGGAGCTGTTTTTT.

This clone was counted a few times. The V and J genes are TRBV6-4 and TRBJ1-2; tentative D call: TRBD1 (5 bases). The CDR3 contains 12 residues. Trimming took off 4 bases at V and 5 bases at J, with 8 bases between the two ends. Germline V gene data show CDR1 as MRHNA and CDR2 as SNTAGT. The DNA of the CDR3 is TGTGCCAGCAGTGGTCAGGGTTATGGCTACACCTTC. It encodes CASSGQGYGYTF.

This chain joins TRBV15 and TRBJ2-2; D not resolved. CDR1 is LNHNV and CDR2 is YYDKDF in the germline V gene (reference sequence). The CDR3 runs 17 residues. Trimming removed 1 base from V and 0 bases from J, with 12 bases in between. The CDR3: CATSRGDGRPNTGELFF. Here the CDR3 DNA reads TGTGCCACCAGCAGAGGTGACGGACGGCCGAACACCGGGGAGCTGTTTTTT.